The sequence of this TCR beta chain was determined in a study of blood T cell repertoires in COVID-19. Assay used: immunoSEQ multiplex PCR; TCRdb lists only in-frame clones, some missing. Among 200,000 to 250,000 clones listed, 85% to 90% were seen once. This clone appeared a single time. The clonotype was recovered from a woman in her forties or fifties in a cohort exposed to, infected with or recovered from COVID-19 (not recorded which). Material: PBMCs or T cells enriched from blood (not recorded which).

CDR3 DNA sequence: TGTGCCAGCAGCTTGGGGCCTAGCGCTAGGGAGCAGTACTTC. Amino acid sequence: CASSLGPSAREQYF. The gene calls are TRBV5-6 and TRBJ2-7; TRBD2 might be the D (6 bases). The CDR3 consists of 14 residues. Germline CDR1 SGHDT, CDR2 YYEEEE. V shed 0 bases and J shed 7 bases, with 14 bases lying between them. The whole variable domain, filled in from reference TRBV5-6 and TRBJ2-7, reads DAGVTQSPTHLIKTRGQQVTLRCSPKSGHDTVSWYQQALGQGPQFIFQYYEEEERQRGNFPDRFSGHQFPNYSSELNVNALLLGDSALYLCASSLGPSAREQYFGPGTRLTVT.